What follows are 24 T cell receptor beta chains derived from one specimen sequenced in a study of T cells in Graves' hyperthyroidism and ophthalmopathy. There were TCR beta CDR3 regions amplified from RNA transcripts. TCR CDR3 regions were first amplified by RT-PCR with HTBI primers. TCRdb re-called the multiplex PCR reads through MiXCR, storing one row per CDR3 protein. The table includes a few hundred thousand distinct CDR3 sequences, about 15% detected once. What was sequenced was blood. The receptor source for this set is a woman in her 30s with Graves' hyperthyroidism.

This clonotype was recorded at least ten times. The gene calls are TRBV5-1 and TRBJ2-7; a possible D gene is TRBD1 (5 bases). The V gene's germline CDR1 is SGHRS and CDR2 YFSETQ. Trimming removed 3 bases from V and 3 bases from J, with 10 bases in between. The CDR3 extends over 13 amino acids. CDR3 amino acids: CASSSGAGYEQYF. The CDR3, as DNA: TGCGCCAGCAGCTCTGGGGCAGGCTACGAGCAGTACTTC.

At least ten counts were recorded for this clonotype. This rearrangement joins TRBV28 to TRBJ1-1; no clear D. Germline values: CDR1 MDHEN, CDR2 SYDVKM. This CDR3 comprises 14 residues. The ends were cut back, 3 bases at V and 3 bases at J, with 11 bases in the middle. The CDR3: CASSFIGYDTEAFF. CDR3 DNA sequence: TGTGCCAGCAGTTTTATTGGATACGACACTGAAGCTTTCTTT. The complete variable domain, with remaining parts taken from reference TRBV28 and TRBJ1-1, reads DVKVTQSSRYLVKRTGEKVFLECVQDMDHENMFWYRQDPGLGLRLIYFSYDVKMKEKGDIPEGYSVSREKKERFSLILESASTNQTSMYLCASSFIGYDTEAFFGQGTRLTVV.

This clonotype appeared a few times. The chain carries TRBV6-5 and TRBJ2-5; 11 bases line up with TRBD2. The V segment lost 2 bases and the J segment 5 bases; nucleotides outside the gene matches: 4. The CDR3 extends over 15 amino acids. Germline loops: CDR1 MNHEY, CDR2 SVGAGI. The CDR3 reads CASSYETSGMETQYF. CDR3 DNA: TGTGCCAGCAGTTACGAGACTAGCGGGATGGAGACCCAGTACTTC.

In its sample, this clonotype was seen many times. Written as DNA, the CDR3 is TGCAGCGTTGAGCCAGGAGGCTCTGGAAACACCATATATTTT. It translates to CSVEPGGSGNTIYF. J is TRBJ1-3 and V is TRBV29-1, with no clear D. The CDR3 consists of 14 residues. V was shortened by 3 bases and J by 0 bases, with 9 bases between the two germline ends. CDR1 SQVTM and CDR2 ANQGSEA come from the germline V gene.

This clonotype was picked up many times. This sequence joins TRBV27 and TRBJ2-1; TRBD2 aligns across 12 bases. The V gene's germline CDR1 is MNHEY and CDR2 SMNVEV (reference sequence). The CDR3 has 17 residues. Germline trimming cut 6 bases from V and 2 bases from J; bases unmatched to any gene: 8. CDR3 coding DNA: TGTGCCAGCAGGCATATGACTAGCGGGAGTACCTACAATGAGCAGTTCTTC. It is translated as CASRHMTSGSTYNEQFF.

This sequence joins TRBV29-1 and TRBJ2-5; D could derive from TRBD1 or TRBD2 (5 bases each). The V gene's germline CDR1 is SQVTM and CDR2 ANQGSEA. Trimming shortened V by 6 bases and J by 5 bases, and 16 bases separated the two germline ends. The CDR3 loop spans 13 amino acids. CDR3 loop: CSVGEGARETQYF. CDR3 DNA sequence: TGCAGCGTCGGGGAAGGGGCCCGGGAGACCCAGTACTTC.

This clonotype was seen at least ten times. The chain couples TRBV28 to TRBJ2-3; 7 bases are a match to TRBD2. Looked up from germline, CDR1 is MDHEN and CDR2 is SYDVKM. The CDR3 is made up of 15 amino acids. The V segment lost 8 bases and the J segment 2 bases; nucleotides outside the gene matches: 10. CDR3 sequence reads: CASGPPGLYTDTQYF. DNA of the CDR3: TGTGCCAGCGGACCCCCGGGACTATACACAGATACGCAGTATTTT.

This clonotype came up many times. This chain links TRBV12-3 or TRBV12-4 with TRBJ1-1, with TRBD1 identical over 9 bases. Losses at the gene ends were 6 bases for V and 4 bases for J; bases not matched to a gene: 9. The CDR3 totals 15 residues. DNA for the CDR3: TGTGCCAGCAGCCCCAACAGGGGGCTTCGCACTGAAGCTTTCTTT. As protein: CASSPNRGLRTEAFF.

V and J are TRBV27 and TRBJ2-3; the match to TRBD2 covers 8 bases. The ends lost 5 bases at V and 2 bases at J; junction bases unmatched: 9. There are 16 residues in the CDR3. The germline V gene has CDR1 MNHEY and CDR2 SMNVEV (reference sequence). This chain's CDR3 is CASSSRREVPTDTQYF. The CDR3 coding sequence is TGTGCCAGCAGTAGTCGGCGGGAGGTGCCCACAGATACGCAGTATTTT.

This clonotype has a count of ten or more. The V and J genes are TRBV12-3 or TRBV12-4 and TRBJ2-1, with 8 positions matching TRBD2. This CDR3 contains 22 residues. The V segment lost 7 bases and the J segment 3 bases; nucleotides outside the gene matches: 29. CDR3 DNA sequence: TGTGCCAGCACCGACGATGAATTGGGACACCCTTTGGCTAGCGGGTTCTACAATGAGCAGTTCTTC. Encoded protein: CASTDDELGHPLASGFYNEQFF.

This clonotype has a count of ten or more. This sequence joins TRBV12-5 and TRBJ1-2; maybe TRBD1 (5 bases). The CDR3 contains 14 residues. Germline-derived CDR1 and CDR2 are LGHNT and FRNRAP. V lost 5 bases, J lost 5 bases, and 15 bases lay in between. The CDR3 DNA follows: TGTGCTAGTGGTAGAGGGACTGGACCTTATGGCTACACCTTC. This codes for CASGRGTGPYGYTF.

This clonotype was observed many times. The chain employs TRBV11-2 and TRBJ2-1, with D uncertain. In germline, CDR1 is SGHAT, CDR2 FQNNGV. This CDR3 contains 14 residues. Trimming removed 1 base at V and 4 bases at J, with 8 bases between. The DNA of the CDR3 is TGTGCCAGCAGCTTAGCGGGCAGATACAATGAGCAGTTCTTC. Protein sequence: CASSLAGRYNEQFF. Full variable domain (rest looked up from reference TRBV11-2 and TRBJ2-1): EAGVAQSPRYKIIEKRQSVAFWCNPISGHATLYWYQQILGQGPKLLIQFQNNGVVDDSQLPKDRFSAERLKGVDSTLKIQPAKLEDSAVYLCASSLAGRYNEQFFGPGTRLTVL.

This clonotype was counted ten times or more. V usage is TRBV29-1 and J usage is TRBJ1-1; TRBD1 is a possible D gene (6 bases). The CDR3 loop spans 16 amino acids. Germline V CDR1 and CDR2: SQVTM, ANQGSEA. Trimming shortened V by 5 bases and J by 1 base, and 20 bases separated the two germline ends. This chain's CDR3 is CSVTGRGLSANTEAFF. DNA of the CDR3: TGCAGCGTTACCGGGCGGGGGCTAAGTGCGAACACTGAAGCTTTCTTT.

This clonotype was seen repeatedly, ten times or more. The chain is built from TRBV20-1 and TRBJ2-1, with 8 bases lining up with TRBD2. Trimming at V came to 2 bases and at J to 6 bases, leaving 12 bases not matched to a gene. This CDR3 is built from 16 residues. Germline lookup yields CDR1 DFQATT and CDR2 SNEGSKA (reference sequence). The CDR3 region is CSARQSRGLAGNEQFF. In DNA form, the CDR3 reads TGCAGTGCTAGACAATCGCGCGGACTAGCAGGCAATGAGCAGTTCTTC.

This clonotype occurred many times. Here the CDR3 DNA reads TGTGCCAGCAGTTCATCCCGGGACTTCACCTACGAGCAGTACTTC. It codes for CASSSSRDFTYEQYF. The V and J genes are TRBV28 and TRBJ2-7; the D gene is possibly TRBD2 (6 bases). With 4 bases removed from V and 2 bases from J, the gap between germline ends came to 15 bases. Per the germline V gene, CDR1 is MDHEN and CDR2 is SYDVKM. The CDR3 loop spans 15 amino acids.

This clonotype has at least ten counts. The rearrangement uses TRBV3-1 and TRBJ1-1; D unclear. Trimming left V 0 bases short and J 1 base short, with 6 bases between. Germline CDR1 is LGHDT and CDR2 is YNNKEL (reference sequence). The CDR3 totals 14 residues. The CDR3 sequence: CASSQDLGNTEAFF. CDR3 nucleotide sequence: TGTGCCAGCAGCCAAGATCTAGGGAACACTGAAGCTTTCTTT. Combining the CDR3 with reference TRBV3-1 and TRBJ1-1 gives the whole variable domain DTAVSQTPKYLVTQMGNDKSIKCEQNLGHDTMYWYKQDSKKFLKIMFSYNNKELIINETVPNRFSPKSPDKAHLNLHINSLELGDSAVYFCASSQDLGNTEAFFGQGTRLTVV.

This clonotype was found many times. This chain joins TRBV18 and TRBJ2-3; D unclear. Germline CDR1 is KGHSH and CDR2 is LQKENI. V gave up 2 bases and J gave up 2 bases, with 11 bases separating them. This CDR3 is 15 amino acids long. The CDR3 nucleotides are TGTGCCAGCTCACCAGGTCTGGGGAACACAGATACGCAGTATTTT. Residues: CASSPGLGNTDTQYF.

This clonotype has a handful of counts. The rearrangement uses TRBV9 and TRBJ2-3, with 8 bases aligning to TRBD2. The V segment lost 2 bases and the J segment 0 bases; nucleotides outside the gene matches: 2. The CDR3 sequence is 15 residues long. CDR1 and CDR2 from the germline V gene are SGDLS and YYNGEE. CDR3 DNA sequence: TGTGCCAGCAGCGTTAGCGGGACTAGCACAGATACGCAGTATTTT. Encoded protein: CASSVSGTSTDTQYF. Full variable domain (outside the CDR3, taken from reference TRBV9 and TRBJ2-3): DSGVTQTPKHLITATGQRVTLRCSPRSGDLSVYWYQQSLDQGLQFLIQYYNGEERAKGNILERFSAQQFPDLHSELNLSSLELGDSALYFCASSVSGTSTDTQYFGPGTRLTVL.

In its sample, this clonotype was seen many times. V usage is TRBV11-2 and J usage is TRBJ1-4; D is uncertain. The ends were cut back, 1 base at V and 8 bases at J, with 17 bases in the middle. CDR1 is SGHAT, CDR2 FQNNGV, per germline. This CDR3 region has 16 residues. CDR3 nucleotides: TGTGCCAGCAGCTTAGCGGGGAGAGGGAGTTACGAAAAACTGTTTTTT. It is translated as CASSLAGRGSYEKLFF.

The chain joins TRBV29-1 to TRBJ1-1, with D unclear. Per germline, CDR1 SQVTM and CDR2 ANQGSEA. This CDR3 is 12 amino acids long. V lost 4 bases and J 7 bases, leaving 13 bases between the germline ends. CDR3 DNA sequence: TGCAGCGTTGTCTCAGCAGCTATTGAAGCTTTCTTT. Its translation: CSVVSAAIEAFF.

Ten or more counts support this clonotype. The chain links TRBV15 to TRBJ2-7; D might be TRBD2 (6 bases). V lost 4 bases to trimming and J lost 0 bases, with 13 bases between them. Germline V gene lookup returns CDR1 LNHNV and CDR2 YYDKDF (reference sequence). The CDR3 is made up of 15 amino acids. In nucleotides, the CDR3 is TGTGCCACCAGCAAGGGGTCGGGAGCCTCCTACGAGCAGTACTTC. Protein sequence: CATSKGSGASYEQYF. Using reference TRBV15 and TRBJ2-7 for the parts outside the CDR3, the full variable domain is DAMVIQNPRYQVTQFGKPVTLSCSQTLNHNVMYWYQQKSSQAPKLLFHYYDKDFNNEADTPDNFQSRRPNTSFCFLDIRSPGLGDTAMYLCATSKGSGASYEQYFGPGTRLTVT.

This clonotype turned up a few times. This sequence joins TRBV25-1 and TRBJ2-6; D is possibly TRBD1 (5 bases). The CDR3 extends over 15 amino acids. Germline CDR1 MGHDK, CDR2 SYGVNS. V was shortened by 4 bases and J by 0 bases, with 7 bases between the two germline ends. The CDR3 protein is CASSGDSSGANVLTF. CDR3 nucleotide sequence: TGTGCCAGCAGTGGTGACAGCTCTGGGGCCAACGTCCTGACTTTC. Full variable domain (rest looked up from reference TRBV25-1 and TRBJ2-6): EADIYQTPRYLVIGTGKKITLECSQTMGHDKMYWYQQDPGMELHLIHYSYGVNSTEKGDLSSESTVSRIRTEHFPLTLESARPSHTSQYLCASSGDSSGANVLTFGAGSRLTVL.

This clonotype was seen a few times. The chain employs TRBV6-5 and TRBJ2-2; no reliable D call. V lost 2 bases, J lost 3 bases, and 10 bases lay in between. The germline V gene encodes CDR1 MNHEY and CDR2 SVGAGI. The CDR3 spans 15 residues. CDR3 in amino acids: CASSYSPSYTGELFF. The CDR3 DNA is TGTGCCAGCAGTTACAGTCCCAGTTACACCGGGGAGCTGTTTTTT.

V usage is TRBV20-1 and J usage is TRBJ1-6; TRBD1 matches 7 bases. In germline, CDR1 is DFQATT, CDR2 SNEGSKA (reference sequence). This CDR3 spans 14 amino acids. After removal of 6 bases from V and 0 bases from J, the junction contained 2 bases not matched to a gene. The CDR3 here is CSARGPSYNSPLHF. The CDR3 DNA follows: TGCAGTGCAAGGGGGCCCTCCTATAATTCACCCCTCCACTTT.